Reported below is one T cell receptor (beta chain). This clonotype has just one count. The antigen this receptor binds is unknown. No base-level quality is on record; no much larger clone is a single base apart. One read yields weak evidence. High-throughput TCR beta sequencing profiled peripheral blood CD8+ and CD4+ T cells from healthy donors, Susac syndrome patients and multiple sclerosis patients. Treatment-naive patients with stable or active relapsing-remitting disease fulfilling revised McDonald criteria were used as multiple sclerosis controls. Bulk CD8+ and CD4+ T cells were purified by magnetic negative isolation, while CD8+ TEMRA cells were enriched using FACS. Blood was collected in EDTA tubes and processed within 24 hours, with PBMCs isolated through density gradient centrifugation. PBMCs intended for TCR sequencing were frozen in liquid nitrogen and were later thawed in a 37 degrees C water bath. A purity of at least 90% was achieved for sorted or isolated CD4+, CD8+ and CD8+ TEMRA cells.

RNA was extracted with the RNeasy kit and roughly 0.45 to 1 ug was reverse transcribed using random hexamers. The immunoSEQ multiplex PCR assay, which covers 54 Vbeta and 13 Jbeta segments, was used to amplify TCR beta CDR3 regions. Bias from PCR amplification was corrected by using a synthetic template baseline for primer optimization and for computational correction. The published analysis was carried out like this. Only productive sequences were kept, with reads annotated to V, D and J genes according to IMGT and analyzed in immunoSEQ Analyzer. To calculate clonality, Shannon entropy was normalized by log2 of the number of productive unique sequences and then subtracted from one. For each patient and control, public and private clones were evaluated among the 100 most prevalent clones. Clones were defined as Susac-specific when absent from the healthy and MS cohorts, from approximately 1,100 published viral clones and from other ImmuneACCESS disease sequences. In-frame beta chains were kept once TCRdb had trimmed the public reads at Q25 with fastp and called clones with MiXCR. When rows share a CDR3 protein, they turn into one entry using the most common DNA and genes. None of the V and J calls come from the authors' own analysis; TCRdb made them. The sample records 120,000 or so distinct CDR3 sequences, 85% to 95% of which are singletons. Clones ranked in the top ten supply 0.093% of the sample.

The data belong to a study of CD8 T cells in Susac syndrome (dated by TCRdb to the late 2010s). Looking at the study overall: The study used repertoire sequencing to test whether antigen drove CD8+ T cell activation and differentiation in Susac syndrome. Broad study findings and their caveats: The number of individuals in the TCR sequencing and HLA analysis was recognized as being relatively small.

CDR1 and CDR2, per the germline V gene, are SGHTA and FQGTGA. Spanning cysteine to phenylalanine, the CDR3 consists of 15 amino acids. This entry keeps only the CDR3 DNA: 45 bases, framed from base 1. The V and J ends are trimmed by 4 bases and 7 bases, leaving 17 bases between them. The clonotype comes from a human donor with multiple sclerosis. The source material was CD4+ T cells from PBMCs. The V and J segments used are TRBV7-3 and TRBJ2-1; a tentative D match to TRBD2 spans 7 bases. The CDR3 in this case is CASSSEGRGENEQFF. At the DNA level, the sequence is TGTGCCAGCAGCTCCGAGGGGAGGGGGGAGAATGAGCAGTTCTTC.